Below, 20 T cell receptor beta chains from the same sample are listed, as sequenced in a study of T cells in Graves' hyperthyroidism and ophthalmopathy. Amplified regions were TCR beta CDR3 sequences from RNA transcripts. TCR CDR3 regions were first amplified by RT-PCR with HTBI primers. TCRdb re-called the multiplex PCR reads through MiXCR, storing one row per CDR3 protein. The sample records about 300,000 distinct CDR3 sequences, around 16% being singletons. The sample comprised blood. Receptors originate from a young man with Graves' hyperthyroidism.

The chain combines TRBV6-1 with TRBJ2-1, with a possible D match to TRBD1 (6 bases). The CDR3 runs 14 residues. Germline V gene sequence: CDR1 MNHNS, CDR2 SASEGT. Between the trimmed V and J ends, which lost 7 bases and 7 bases, there was a span of 17 bases. CDR3 sequence: CASILRGGRNEQFF. In DNA form, the CDR3 reads TGTGCCAGCATTTTACGTGGGGGCAGGAATGAGCAGTTCTTC.

This clonotype was picked up a small number of times. The chain links TRBV3-1 to TRBJ2-5; no clear D. V lost 0 bases and J lost 10, with 9 bases in between. The CDR3 has 12 residues. Germline assignment: CDR1 LGHDT and CDR2 YNNKEL (reference sequence). Written as DNA, the CDR3 is TGTGCCAGCAGCCAAGATTCGTGGGACCAGTACTTC. Amino acids: CASSQDSWDQYF.

The genes are TRBV18 and TRBJ1-2; 9 bases match TRBD1. V was pared by 3 bases and J by 6 bases, with 2 bases of the junction left unmatched. From germline, CDR1 is KGHSH and CDR2 LQKENI. This CDR3 is 13 amino acids long. CDR3 DNA: TGTGCCAGCTCACCGGGACAGGGTCATGGCTACACCTTC. Encoded protein: CASSPGQGHGYTF.

This clonotype was recorded many times. This chain joins TRBV12-3 or TRBV12-4 and TRBJ1-2; tentatively, D is TRBD1 (5 bases). The CDR3 is 13 residues long. The V and J ends lost 6 bases and 3 bases respectively, with 11 bases between them. The CDR3 spells CASRSQGDYGYTF. CDR3 nucleotide sequence: TGTGCCAGCAGGTCGCAAGGGGACTATGGCTACACCTTC.

This clonotype was recorded at least ten times. The rearrangement joins TRBV11-1 to TRBJ1-1; D call uncertain. Germline V gene data show CDR1 as SGHAT and CDR2 as FQDESV (reference sequence). V was shortened by 5 bases and J by 1 base, with 8 bases between the two germline ends. The CDR3 spans 13 residues. The CDR3 spells CASSTESNTEAFF. CDR3 bases: TGTGCCAGCAGCACCGAATCGAACACTGAAGCTTTCTTT. The full variable domain, its missing parts supplied by reference TRBV11-1 and TRBJ1-1, is EAEVAQSPRYKITEKSQAVAFWCDPISGHATLYWYRQILGQGPELLVQFQDESVVDDSQLPKDRFSAERLKGVDSTLKIQPAELGDSAMYLCASSTESNTEAFFGQGTRLTVV.

This clonotype was seen at least ten times. CDR3 sequence (DNA): TGTGCCAGCAGCTTATCGTCGAGCGCCGAGCAGTACTTC. It yields the protein CASSLSSSAEQYF. This chain links TRBV7-9 with TRBJ2-7; D gene ambiguous. There are 13 residues in the CDR3. With 2 bases removed from V and 6 bases from J, the gap between germline ends came to 11 bases. CDR1 is SEHNR, CDR2 FQNEAQ, per germline (reference sequence).

This clonotype was recorded at least ten times. The CDR3 region is CASSDTGLAGKITDTQYF. The DNA of the CDR3 is TGTGCCAGCAGTGACACGGGCCTAGCGGGAAAGATCACAGATACGCAGTATTTT. This chain joins TRBV2 and TRBJ2-3, with 9 bases matching TRBD2. Losses at the gene ends were 3 bases for V and 2 bases for J; bases not matched to a gene: 12. CDR3 length: 18 residues. CDR1 and CDR2 from the germline V gene are SNHLY and FYNNEI.

This clonotype came up many times. The V call is TRBV13, the J call TRBJ2-7; TRBD1 matches 7 bases. The CDR3 has 16 residues. CDR1 is PRHDT, CDR2 FYEKMQ, per germline (reference sequence). Losses at the gene ends were 5 bases for V and 2 bases for J; bases not matched to a gene: 12. CDR3: CASSTPADRATYEQYF. CDR3 bases: TGTGCCAGCAGCACACCCGCCGACAGGGCGACCTACGAGCAGTACTTC.

Concerning this clonotype: A much larger clone lies a single base off, so this may be a read error. The chain uses TRBV12-3 or TRBV12-4 and TRBJ2-1; D is undetermined. CDR3 length: 12 amino acids. V lost 8 bases and J 9 bases, leaving 14 bases between the germline ends. This CDR3 reads CASVYPPSEQFF. CDR3 nucleotide sequence: TGTGCCAGCGTCTACCCCCCTAGTGAGCAGTTCTTC.

This chain uses TRBV20-1 with TRBJ2-1, with D maybe TRBD2 (6 bases). The CDR3 length is 16 residues. V was trimmed by 2 bases and J by 5 bases, leaving 19 bases between them. The germline V gene has CDR1 DFQATT and CDR2 SNEGSKA (reference sequence). CDR3: CSARPRGRESDNEQFF. CDR3 DNA sequence: TGCAGTGCTAGACCTCGAGGCCGGGAGTCGGACAATGAGCAGTTCTTC.

The chain joins TRBV29-1 to TRBJ1-3; 7 nucleotides line up with TRBD1. The CDR3 contains 14 residues. Losses at the gene ends were 2 bases for V and 0 bases for J; bases not matched to a gene: 1. CDR1 SQVTM and CDR2 ANQGSEA come from the germline V gene. The CDR3, as DNA: TGCAGCGTTGAAACAGGGGCCTCTGGAAACACCATATATTTT. This translates into CSVETGASGNTIYF.

In this sample, this clonotype turned up many times. The V call is TRBV9, the J call TRBJ2-5, with D perhaps being TRBD1 or TRBD2 (5 bases each). The germline V and J ends were trimmed by 2 bases and 3 bases, with 8 bases remaining between them. Germline-derived CDR1 and CDR2 are SGDLS and YYNGEE. The CDR3 is made up of 13 amino acids. The CDR3 sequence is CASSVRDEETQYF. In DNA, the CDR3 is TGTGCCAGCAGCGTCCGGGACGAAGAGACCCAGTACTTC.

This clonotype came up many times. The V and J genes are TRBV12-3 or TRBV12-4 and TRBJ2-7, with D unresolved. The ends were cut back, 6 bases at V and 3 bases at J, with 9 bases in the middle. The CDR3 is 12 amino acids. CDR3 residues: CASSLTLYEQYF. For the CDR3, the DNA is TGTGCCAGCAGCCTGACTCTCTACGAGCAGTACTTC.

This chain links TRBV6-1 with TRBJ2-5; D unclear. This CDR3 is 13 amino acids long. Germline V gene data show CDR1 as MNHNS and CDR2 as SASEGT. V was shortened by 5 bases and J by 3 bases, with 10 bases between the two germline ends. The CDR3 here is CASSPSYKETQYF. The CDR3 DNA reads TGTGCCAGCAGTCCTAGTTATAAAGAGACCCAGTACTTC.

CDR3 residues: CASSSSGQGNTGELFF. In nucleotides, the CDR3 is TGTGCCAGCAGTTCGTCCGGACAGGGGAACACCGGGGAGCTGTTTTTT. This rearrangement joins TRBV6-1 to TRBJ2-2, with TRBD1 identical over 8 bases. Per the germline V gene, CDR1 is MNHNS and CDR2 is SASEGT. The CDR3 has 16 amino acids. V lost 5 bases and J lost 1; bases outside the gene matches: 6.

This clonotype was observed at least ten times. V is TRBV30 and J is TRBJ2-2, with 11 bases aligning to TRBD1. Germline V gene sequence: CDR1 GTSNPN, CDR2 SVGIG (reference sequence). The V gene end was trimmed by 3 bases and the J gene end by 6 bases; junction bases not matched to a gene: 0. This CDR3 has 13 residues. The CDR3 protein is CAWRGQGAGELFF. CDR3 DNA sequence: TGTGCCTGGAGGGGACAGGGGGCCGGGGAGCTGTTTTTT.

This clonotype was detected a few times. The rearrangement joins TRBV27 to TRBJ1-4; D remains unclear. The germline V and J ends were trimmed by 5 bases and 4 bases, with 11 bases remaining between them. Germline V gives CDR1 MNHEY, CDR2 SMNVEV (reference sequence). CDR3 length: 14 amino acids. Here the CDR3 DNA reads TGTGCCAGCAGTCCAGCGAGTGGTAATGAAAAACTGTTTTTT. It codes for CASSPASGNEKLFF.

The CDR3 bases are TGTGCCAGCAGCCTCAGCCGGTGGATCCCACATTCACCCCTCCACTTT. Translating gives CASSLSRWIPHSPLHF. The chain joins TRBV12-3 or TRBV12-4 to TRBJ1-6; D is unresolved. Trimming took off 6 bases at V and 8 bases at J, with 20 bases between the two ends. CDR3 length: 16 amino acids.

Many counts were recorded for this clonotype. V and J are TRBV7-2 and TRBJ2-7; unclear D gene. Trimming took off 5 bases at V and 2 bases at J, with 10 bases between the two ends. Germline V gene data show CDR1 as SGHTA and CDR2 as FQGNSA. The CDR3 runs to 13 residues. In DNA form, the CDR3 reads TGTGCCAGCAGCAAGAAGGGCCCCTACGAGCAGTACTTC. This sequence encodes CASSKKGPYEQYF.

This clonotype occurred many times. This chain links TRBV28 with TRBJ2-1, with D possibly matching TRBD2 (6 bases). Per the germline V gene, CDR1 is MDHEN and CDR2 is SYDVKM. The CDR3 extends over 17 amino acids. Trimming cost V 3 bases and J 1 base, with 16 bases left between them. CDR3 protein: CASSLGSWGRSYNEQFF. CDR3 nucleotides: TGTGCCAGCAGTTTGGGCTCTTGGGGGAGGTCCTACAATGAGCAGTTCTTC.